A selection of T cell receptor beta chains follows, all from one sample in a study of OX40 agonist ivuxolimab in advanced cancers. Profiling relied on immunoSEQ multiplex PCR, and the TCRdb table lists in-frame clones only, not all of them. The sample has about 56,000 clones, about nine tenths seen once. Sample: CD4+ or CD8+ T cells sorted from blood, taken in a trial of the OX40 agonist ivuxolimab. The receptor source for this set is an adult with an advanced solid tumor such as melanoma, head and neck, liver or kidney cancer. Both conserved end residues are part of each CDR3. The D gene is left open where the match is weak. The size field is filled for only some rows; it gives once, few, many or a size class.

DNA	CDR3	J	size	V	length	D
TGTGCCAGCAGCCCCGGGGGCAGAGAGGGCTACACCTTC	CASSPGGREGYTF	TRBJ1-2	NA	TRBV7-8	13	NA
TGTGCCAGCAGCTACCGACAGGGGAGTGAGACCCAGTACTTC	CASSYRQGSETQYF	TRBJ2-5	NA	TRBV7-2	14	TRBD1
TGTGCCAGCAGCGATACTATAGCGGGAGTGAAACCCTACGAGCAGTACTTC	CASSDTIAGVKPYEQYF	TRBJ2-7	NA	TRBV11-2	17	TRBD2
TGTGCCAGCAGCTTAGGCGGGAGGGCTACAGATACGCAGTATTTT	CASSLGGRATDTQYF	TRBJ2-3	NA	TRBV7-6	15	TRBD2
TGCGCCAGCAGCCAAGACCGGACAGGGGGCTCCTACGAGCAGTACTTC	CASSQDRTGGSYEQYF	TRBJ2-7	NA	TRBV4-1	16	TRBD1
TGTGCCAGCTCACCCCCAGGGGGAGGTTCCTACAATGAGCAGTTCTTC	CASSPPGGGSYNEQFF	TRBJ2-1	NA	TRBV18	16	NA
TGCGCCAGCAGCTTGGTAGTCGGCGAGCAGTACTTC	CASSLVVGEQYF	TRBJ2-7	NA	TRBV5-1	12	NA
TGTGCCAGCAGTTTTGCCTGGCTGAGCTATGGCTACACCTTC	CASSFAWLSYGYTF	TRBJ1-2	NA	TRBV28	14	NA
TGTGCCAGCTCACCAGCGAGACAGGGGTGGGAAAACATTCAGTACTTC	CASSPARQGWENIQYF	TRBJ2-4	NA	TRBV18	16	TRBD1
TGTGCCAGCAGTGCAGGGAACACCGGGGAGCTGTTTTTT	CASSAGNTGELFF	TRBJ2-2	NA	TRBV6-5	13	NA
TGTGCCAGCAGTTCGCGGGAGACCGGGGAGCTGTTTTTT	CASSSRETGELFF	TRBJ2-2	NA	TRBV6-5	13	TRBD2
TGTGCCAGCAGTTTTCTTGGGGCAGAGAACACTGAAGCTTTCTTT	CASSFLGAENTEAFF	TRBJ1-1	NA	TRBV27	15	NA
TGCGCCAGCAACCCAGCGGAGCCCTCCTACGAGCAGTACTTC	CASNPAEPSYEQYF	TRBJ2-7	NA	TRBV10-1	14	NA
TGTGCCAGCAGCTTCGTTCACACTGAAGCTTTCTTT	CASSFVHTEAFF	TRBJ1-1	NA	TRBV5-6	12	NA
TGTGCCAGCAGCTTTAGGTTGAGACTAGCGGGAGGGGAGGGCACCGGGGAGCTGTTTTTT	CASSFRLRLAGGEGTGELFF	TRBJ2-2	NA	TRBV12-1	20	NA
TGTGCCAGCAGCGCCTCGGCGGCCGTCTCCTACAATGAGCAGTTCTTC	CASSASAAVSYNEQFF	TRBJ2-1	NA	TRBV13	16	NA
TGTGCCAGCAGTTTGACCAGGGGCGCAGATACGCAGTATTTT	CASSLTRGADTQYF	TRBJ2-3	NA	TRBV6-5	14	NA
TGTGCCAGCAGCTTGGGCAGGGGTATCCATGAGCAGTTCTTC	CASSLGRGIHEQFF	TRBJ2-1	NA	TRBV5-5	14	NA
TGCGCCAGCGGACGGACAGGGGACTATGGCTACACCTTC	CASGRTGDYGYTF	TRBJ1-2	NA	TRBV5-1	13	TRBD1
TGTGCCAGCAGTTTTAGCGGGAGTGGCGAGCAGTACTTC	CASSFSGSGEQYF	TRBJ2-7	NA	TRBV28	13	TRBD2
TGTGCCAGCAGCTTGGGACTAGCGGGGAACAATGAGCAGTTCTTC	CASSLGLAGNNEQFF	TRBJ2-1	NA	TRBV5-4	15	TRBD2
TGCGCCAGCAGCGGACTAGCGGGAGGGGGTGAGCAGTTCTTC	CASSGLAGGGEQFF	TRBJ2-1	once	TRBV10-1	14	TRBD2
TGTGCCAGCAGTTTCCTGACAGGGTCTTATGGCTACACCTTC	CASSFLTGSYGYTF	TRBJ1-2	NA	TRBV28	14	TRBD1
TGTGCCAGCAGCGTGGGGACAGGGGACCTTAGCAATCAGCCCCAGCATTTT	CASSVGTGDLSNQPQHF	TRBJ1-5	NA	TRBV9	17	TRBD1
TGTGCCAGTAGTATTGCGGCCCCTGGACAGGGGGACCCACTACGCGAGCAGTACTTC	CASSIAAPGQGDPLREQYF	TRBJ2-7	NA	TRBV19	19	TRBD1
TGTGCCAGTAGTATAGAGCCGACAGGGGGCCGGAATGAGCAGTTCTTC	CASSIEPTGGRNEQFF	TRBJ2-1	NA	TRBV19	16	TRBD1
TGCAGCGTTGAAGATCCGGACTTGGGGGCCGCCGGGGAGCTGTTTTTT	CSVEDPDLGAAGELFF	TRBJ2-2	NA	TRBV29-1	16	NA
TGTGCCTGGAGCGCGGGGACTAGCGGTTACAATGAGCAGTTCTTC	CAWSAGTSGYNEQFF	TRBJ2-1	NA	TRBV30	15	TRBD2
TGCAGTGCTAAGACAGATACGCAGTATTTT	CSAKTDTQYF	TRBJ2-3	NA	TRBV20-1	10	NA
TGTGCCACCAGCAGCCCCGGGACAGGGATAGAGGATGAGCAGTTCTTC	CATSSPGTGIEDEQFF	TRBJ2-1	NA	TRBV15	16	TRBD1
TGTGCCAGTAGTAGACAGGGTGCTGGGGCCAACGTCCTGACTTTC	CASSRQGAGANVLTF	TRBJ2-6	NA	TRBV19	15	TRBD1
TGTGCCAGTAGTATAACAGGGGACCTGAGCTCCTACGAGCAGTACTTC	CASSITGDLSSYEQYF	TRBJ2-7	NA	TRBV19	16	TRBD1
TGTGCCAGCCGTACAGGGAATGGCTACACCTTC	CASRTGNGYTF	TRBJ1-2	NA	TRBV19	11	NA
TGTGCCAGCATTGGGATTCTGGGGAAAGCTTTCTTT	CASIGILGKAFF	TRBJ1-1	NA	TRBV5-4	12	NA
TGTGCCAGCACCCCAAAAGGGGGGGCGGGTGAAAAACTGTTTTTT	CASTPKGGAGEKLFF	TRBJ1-4	NA	TRBV28	15	NA
TGTGCCAGTAGTGCAGGAACAGGGGGAAACACTGAAGCTTTCTTT	CASSAGTGGNTEAFF	TRBJ1-1	NA	TRBV19	15	TRBD1
TGTGCCAGCAGCTTAGAAGGATATAGCAATCAGCCCCAGCATTTT	CASSLEGYSNQPQHF	TRBJ1-5	NA	TRBV5-5	15	NA
TGTGCCGCGACACCCTTTTCGGGAGGATACAATGAGCAGTTCTTC	CAATPFSGGYNEQFF	TRBJ2-1	few	TRBV7-9	15	TRBD2
TGTGCCAGCATCCTGGTAGGGACCGGGGAGCTGTTTTTT	CASILVGTGELFF	TRBJ2-2	NA	TRBV7-9	13	NA
TGTGCCAGCAGCGGAGCCGGGACTACCTCTTACGAGCAGTACTTC	CASSGAGTTSYEQYF	TRBJ2-7	NA	TRBV7-8	15	TRBD2
TGTGCCAGCAGACCCCTCAGACAGGGCGAGAACACTGAAGCTTTCTTT	CASRPLRQGENTEAFF	TRBJ1-1	NA	TRBV6-6	16	TRBD1
TGCGCCAGCAGCTTGGGACTAGCGGGAGTCAATGAGCAGTTCTTC	CASSLGLAGVNEQFF	TRBJ2-1	NA	TRBV5-1	15	TRBD2
TGTGCCAGCAGGGACTACCGGGACAGGGGCTACGAGCAGTACTTC	CASRDYRDRGYEQYF	TRBJ2-7	NA	TRBV27	15	TRBD1
TGTGCCAGCAGCCCAGTACACACAGATACGCAGTATTTT	CASSPVHTDTQYF	TRBJ2-3	NA	TRBV11-3	13	NA
TGTGCCAGCAGCTTGGCTAGTCCAACAAAAGAGCAGTACTTC	CASSLASPTKEQYF	TRBJ2-7	NA	TRBV5-6	14	NA
TGTGCCAGCAGTACGATGGGGGCCCACTACGAGCAGTACTTC	CASSTMGAHYEQYF	TRBJ2-7	NA	TRBV6-1	14	NA
TGTGCCAGCAGTTGGGCCGGGAGCTCCTACAATGAGCAGTTCTTC	CASSWAGSSYNEQFF	TRBJ2-1	NA	TRBV28	15	NA
TGTGCCAGTAGTCCGGGACCAAGGAACACTGAAGCTTTCTTT	CASSPGPRNTEAFF	TRBJ1-1	NA	TRBV19	14	NA
TGTGCCAGCAGCTCACGGACAGGGACCCATCAGCCCCAGCATTTT	CASSSRTGTHQPQHF	TRBJ1-5	NA	TRBV11-2	15	TRBD1
TGTGCCAGCAGCCAGACACCTTCCACCTTTGGGGGAGTGGGCTACGAGCAGTACTTC	CASSQTPSTFGGVGYEQYF	TRBJ2-7	NA	TRBV14	19	NA
TGTGCCAGCAGCTTAGTAGGGCTCAATCAGCCCCAGCATTTT	CASSLVGLNQPQHF	TRBJ1-5	NA	TRBV7-2	14	NA